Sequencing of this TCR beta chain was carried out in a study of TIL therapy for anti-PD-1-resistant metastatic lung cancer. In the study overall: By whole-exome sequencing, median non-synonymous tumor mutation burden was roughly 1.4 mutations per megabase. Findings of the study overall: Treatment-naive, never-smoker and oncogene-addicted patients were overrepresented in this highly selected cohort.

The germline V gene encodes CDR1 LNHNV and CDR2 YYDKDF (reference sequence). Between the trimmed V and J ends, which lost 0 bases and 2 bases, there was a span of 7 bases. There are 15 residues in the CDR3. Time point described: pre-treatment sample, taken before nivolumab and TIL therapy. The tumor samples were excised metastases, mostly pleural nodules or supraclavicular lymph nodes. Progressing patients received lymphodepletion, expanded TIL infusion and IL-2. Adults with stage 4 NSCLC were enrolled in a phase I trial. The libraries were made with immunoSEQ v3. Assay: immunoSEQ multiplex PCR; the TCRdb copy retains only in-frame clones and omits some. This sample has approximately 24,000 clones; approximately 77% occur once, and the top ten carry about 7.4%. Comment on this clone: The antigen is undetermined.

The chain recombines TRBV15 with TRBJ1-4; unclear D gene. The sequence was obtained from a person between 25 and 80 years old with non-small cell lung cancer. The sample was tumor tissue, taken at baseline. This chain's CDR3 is CATSRDSGTNEKLFF. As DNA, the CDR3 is TGTGCCACCAGCAGAGATTCTGGCACTAATGAAAAACTGTTTTTT.